This T cell receptor (beta chain) is from a study of blood T cells in healthy people across ages. A J-beta primer mix and a sample-barcoded 5' primer were used in a second PCR of roughly 6 to 11 cycles. A template-switch adaptor with 12 random nucleotides tagged each cDNA molecule. TCRdb re-called the 5' RACE reads with MiXCR, one entry per CDR3 protein. This sample carries some 1.7 million distinct CDR3 sequences, about 30% of them seen once, and the ten largest clones take less than 9.5%. There were at least 5 micrograms of total RNA extracted from every sample. This CDR3 region has 13 residues. Trimming took off 7 bases at V and 7 bases at J, with 16 bases between the two ends. Germline values: CDR1 MNHEY, CDR2 SMNVEV (reference sequence).

The sequenced material came from blood. The V call is TRBV27, the J call TRBJ1-2, with D tentatively TRBD1 (5 bases). The origin of this receptor is a woman aged 30 to 39 in good health. CDR3 sequence (DNA): TGTGCCAGCATGGATGGGATTGGGGGTGGCTACACCTTC. Amino acid sequence: CASMDGIGGGYTF.